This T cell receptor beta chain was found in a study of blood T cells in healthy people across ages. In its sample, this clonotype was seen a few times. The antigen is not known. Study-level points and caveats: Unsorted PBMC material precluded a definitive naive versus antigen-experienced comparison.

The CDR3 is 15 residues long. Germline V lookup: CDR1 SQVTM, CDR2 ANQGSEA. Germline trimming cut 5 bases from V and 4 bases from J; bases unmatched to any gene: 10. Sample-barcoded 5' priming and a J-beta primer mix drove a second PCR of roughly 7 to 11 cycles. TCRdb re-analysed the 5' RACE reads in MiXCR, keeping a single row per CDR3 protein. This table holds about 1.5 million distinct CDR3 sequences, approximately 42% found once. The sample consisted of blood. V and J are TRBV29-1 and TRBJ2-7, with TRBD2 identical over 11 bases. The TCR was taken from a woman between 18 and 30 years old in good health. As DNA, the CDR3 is TGCAGCGTTCGACTAGCGGGAACTTCCCTTTACGAGCAGTACTTC. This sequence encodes CSVRLAGTSLYEQYF.